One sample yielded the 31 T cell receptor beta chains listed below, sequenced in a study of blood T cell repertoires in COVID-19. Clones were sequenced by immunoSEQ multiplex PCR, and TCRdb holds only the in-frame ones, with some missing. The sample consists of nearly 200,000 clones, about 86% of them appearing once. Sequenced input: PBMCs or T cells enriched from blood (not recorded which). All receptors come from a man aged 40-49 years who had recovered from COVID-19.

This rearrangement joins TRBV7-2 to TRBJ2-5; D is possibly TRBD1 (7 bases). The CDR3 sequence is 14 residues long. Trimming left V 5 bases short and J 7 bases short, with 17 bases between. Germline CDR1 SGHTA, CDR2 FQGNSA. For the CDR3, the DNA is TGTGCCAGCAGCCCCCAGGGGGGTAGGGGGACCCAGTACTTC. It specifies CASSPQGGRGTQYF.

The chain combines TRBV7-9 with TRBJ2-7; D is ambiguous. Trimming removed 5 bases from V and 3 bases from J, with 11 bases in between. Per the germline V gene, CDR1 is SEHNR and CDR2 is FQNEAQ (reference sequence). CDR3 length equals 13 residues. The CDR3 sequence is CASSPEIDYEQYF. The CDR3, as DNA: TGTGCCAGCAGCCCCGAGATAGACTACGAGCAGTACTTC.

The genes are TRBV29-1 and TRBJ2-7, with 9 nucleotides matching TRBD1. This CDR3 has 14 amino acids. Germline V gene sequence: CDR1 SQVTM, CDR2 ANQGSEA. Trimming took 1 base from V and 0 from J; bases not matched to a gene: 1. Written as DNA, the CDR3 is TGCAGCGTTGAAGCGGGACAGGGCTCCTACGAGCAGTACTTC. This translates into CSVEAGQGSYEQYF.

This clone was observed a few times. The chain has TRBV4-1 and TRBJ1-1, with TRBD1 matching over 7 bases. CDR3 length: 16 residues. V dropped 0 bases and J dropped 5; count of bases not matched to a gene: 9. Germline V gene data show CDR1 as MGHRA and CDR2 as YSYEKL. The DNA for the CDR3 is TGCGCCAGCAGCCAAGAGTTGGGCAGGACAGGAACTGAAGCTTTCTTT. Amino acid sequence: CASSQELGRTGTEAFF.

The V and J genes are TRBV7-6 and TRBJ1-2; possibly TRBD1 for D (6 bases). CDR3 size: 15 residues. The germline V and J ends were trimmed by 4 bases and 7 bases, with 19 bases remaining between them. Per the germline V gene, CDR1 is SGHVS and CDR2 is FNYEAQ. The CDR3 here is CASSSSIRGSRGYTF. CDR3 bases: TGTGCCAGCAGCTCATCGATTAGGGGGTCGCGTGGCTACACCTTC.

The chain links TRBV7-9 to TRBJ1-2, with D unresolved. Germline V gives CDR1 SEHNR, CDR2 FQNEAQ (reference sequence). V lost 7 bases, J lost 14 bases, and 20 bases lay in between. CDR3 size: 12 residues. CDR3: CASINDPGYATF. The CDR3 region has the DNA TGTGCCAGCATCAACGACCCGGGGTATGCTACCTTC.

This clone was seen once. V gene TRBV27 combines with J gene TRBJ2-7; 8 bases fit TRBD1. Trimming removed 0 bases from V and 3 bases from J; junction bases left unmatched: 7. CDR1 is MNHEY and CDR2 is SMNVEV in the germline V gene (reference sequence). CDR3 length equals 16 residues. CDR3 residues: CASSLSQGAAFYEQYF. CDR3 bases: TGTGCCAGCAGTTTATCGCAGGGGGCAGCTTTCTACGAGCAGTACTTC.

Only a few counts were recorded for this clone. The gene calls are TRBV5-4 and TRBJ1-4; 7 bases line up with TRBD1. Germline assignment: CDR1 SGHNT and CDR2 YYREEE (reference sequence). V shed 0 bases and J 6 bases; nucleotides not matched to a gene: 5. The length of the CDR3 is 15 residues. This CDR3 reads CASSLVGQGDEKLFF. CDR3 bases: TGTGCCAGCAGCTTGGTGGGCCAGGGGGATGAAAAACTGTTTTTT. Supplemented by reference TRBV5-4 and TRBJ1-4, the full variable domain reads ETGVTQSPTHLIKTRGQQVTLRCSSQSGHNTVSWYQQALGQGPQFIFQYYREEENGRGNFPPRFSGLQFPNYSSELNVNALELDDSALYLCASSLVGQGDEKLFFGSGTQLSVL.

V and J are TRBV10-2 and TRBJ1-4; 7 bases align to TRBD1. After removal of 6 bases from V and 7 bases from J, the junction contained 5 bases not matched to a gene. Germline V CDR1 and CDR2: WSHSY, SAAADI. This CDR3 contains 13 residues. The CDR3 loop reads CASRQGLGEKLFF. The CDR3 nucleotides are TGCGCCAGCAGACAGGGGCTAGGTGAAAAACTGTTTTTT.

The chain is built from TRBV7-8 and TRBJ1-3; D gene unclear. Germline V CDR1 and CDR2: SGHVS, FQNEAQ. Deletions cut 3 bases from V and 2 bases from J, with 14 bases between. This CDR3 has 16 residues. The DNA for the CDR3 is TGTGCCAGCAGCTTTAAACGAGAAAGCACTGGAAACACCATATATTTT. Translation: CASSFKRESTGNTIYF.

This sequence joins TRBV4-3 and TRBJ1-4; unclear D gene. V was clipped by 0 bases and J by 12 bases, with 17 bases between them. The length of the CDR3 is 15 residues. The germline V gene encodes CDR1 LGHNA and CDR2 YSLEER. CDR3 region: CASSQETRNRRQLFF. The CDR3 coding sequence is TGCGCCAGCAGCCAAGAAACCAGGAACCGTCGTCAACTGTTTTTT.

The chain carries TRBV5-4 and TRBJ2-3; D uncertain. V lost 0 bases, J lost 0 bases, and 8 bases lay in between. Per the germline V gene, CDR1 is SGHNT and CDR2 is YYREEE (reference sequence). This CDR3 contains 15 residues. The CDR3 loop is CASSLAEWSTDTQYF. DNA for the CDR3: TGTGCCAGCAGCTTGGCGGAGTGGAGCACAGATACGCAGTATTTT.

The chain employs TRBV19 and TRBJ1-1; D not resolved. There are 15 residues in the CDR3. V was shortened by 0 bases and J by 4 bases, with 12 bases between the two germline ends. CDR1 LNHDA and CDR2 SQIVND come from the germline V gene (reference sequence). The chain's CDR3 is CASSIEPRGRTEAFF. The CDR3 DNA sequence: TGTGCCAGTAGTATAGAACCCCGGGGTCGCACTGAAGCTTTCTTT.

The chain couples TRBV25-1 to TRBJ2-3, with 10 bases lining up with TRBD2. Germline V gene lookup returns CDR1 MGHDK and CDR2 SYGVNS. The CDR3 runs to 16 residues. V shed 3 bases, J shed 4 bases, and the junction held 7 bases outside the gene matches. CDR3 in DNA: TGTGCCAGCAGTGATGGAGCGGGGGGGCGTGCAGATACGCAGTATTTT. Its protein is CASSDGAGGRADTQYF. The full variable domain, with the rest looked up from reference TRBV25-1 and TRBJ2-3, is EADIYQTPRYLVIGTGKKITLECSQTMGHDKMYWYQQDPGMELHLIHYSYGVNSTEKGDLSSESTVSRIRTEHFPLTLESARPSHTSQYLCASSDGAGGRADTQYFGPGTRLTVL.

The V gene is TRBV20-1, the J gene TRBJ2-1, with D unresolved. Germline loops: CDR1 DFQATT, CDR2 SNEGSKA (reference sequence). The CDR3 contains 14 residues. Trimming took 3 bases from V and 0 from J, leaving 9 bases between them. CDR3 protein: CSASGLSSYNEQFF. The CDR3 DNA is TGCAGTGCTAGTGGCCTGAGCTCCTACAATGAGCAGTTCTTC.

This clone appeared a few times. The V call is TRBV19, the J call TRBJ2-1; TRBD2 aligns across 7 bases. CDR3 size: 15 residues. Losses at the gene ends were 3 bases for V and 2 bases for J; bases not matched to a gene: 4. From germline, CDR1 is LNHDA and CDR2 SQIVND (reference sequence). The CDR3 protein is CASSIGRGTYNEQFF. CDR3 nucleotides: TGTGCCAGTAGTATTGGGCGGGGGACCTACAATGAGCAGTTCTTC.

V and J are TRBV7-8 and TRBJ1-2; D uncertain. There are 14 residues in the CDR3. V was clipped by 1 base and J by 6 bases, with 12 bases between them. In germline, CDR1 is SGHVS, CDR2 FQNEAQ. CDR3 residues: CASSLGLTVDGYTF. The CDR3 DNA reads TGTGCCAGCAGCTTAGGTCTTACAGTCGATGGCTACACCTTC.

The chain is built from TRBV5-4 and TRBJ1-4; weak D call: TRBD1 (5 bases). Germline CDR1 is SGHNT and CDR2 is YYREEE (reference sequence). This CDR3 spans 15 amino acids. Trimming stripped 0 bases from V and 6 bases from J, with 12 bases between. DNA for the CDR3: TGTGCCAGCAGCTTGGGGGCAGCCAGGGATGAAAAACTGTTTTTT. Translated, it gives CASSLGAARDEKLFF.

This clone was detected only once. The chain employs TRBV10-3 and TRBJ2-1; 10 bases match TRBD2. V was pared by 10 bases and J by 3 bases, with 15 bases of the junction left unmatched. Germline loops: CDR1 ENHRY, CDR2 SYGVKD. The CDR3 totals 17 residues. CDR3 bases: TGTGCCACCCCATCTTCCCTAGCGGGGGACCGCTACAATGAGCAGTTCTTC. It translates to CATPSSLAGDRYNEQFF.

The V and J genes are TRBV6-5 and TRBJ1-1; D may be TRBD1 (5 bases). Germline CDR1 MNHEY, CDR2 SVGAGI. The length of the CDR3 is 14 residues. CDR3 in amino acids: CATWQGPMNTEAFF. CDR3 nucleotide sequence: TGTGCTACCTGGCAGGGTCCTATGAACACTGAAGCTTTCTTT.

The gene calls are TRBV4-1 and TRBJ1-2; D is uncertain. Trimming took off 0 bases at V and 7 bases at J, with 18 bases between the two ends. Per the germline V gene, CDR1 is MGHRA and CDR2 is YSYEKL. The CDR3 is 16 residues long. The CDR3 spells CASSQELAPVSLGYTF. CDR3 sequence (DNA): TGCGCCAGCAGCCAAGAATTGGCCCCCGTGTCTCTTGGCTACACCTTC.

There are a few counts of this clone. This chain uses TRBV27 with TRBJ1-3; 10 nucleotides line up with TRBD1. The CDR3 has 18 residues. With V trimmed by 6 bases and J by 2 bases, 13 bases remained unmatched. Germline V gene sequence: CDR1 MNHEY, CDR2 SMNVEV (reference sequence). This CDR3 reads CASSREGFGTGAGNTIYF. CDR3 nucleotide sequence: TGTGCCAGCAGCCGAGAAGGTTTCGGGACAGGGGCTGGAAACACCATATATTTT.

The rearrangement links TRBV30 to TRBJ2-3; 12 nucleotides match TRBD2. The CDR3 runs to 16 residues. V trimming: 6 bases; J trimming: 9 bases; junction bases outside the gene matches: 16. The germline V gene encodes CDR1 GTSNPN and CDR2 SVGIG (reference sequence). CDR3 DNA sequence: TGTGCCTGCCCCAAAGTAGGACTAGCGGGGACAGGGACGCAGTATTTT. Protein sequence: CACPKVGLAGTGTQYF.

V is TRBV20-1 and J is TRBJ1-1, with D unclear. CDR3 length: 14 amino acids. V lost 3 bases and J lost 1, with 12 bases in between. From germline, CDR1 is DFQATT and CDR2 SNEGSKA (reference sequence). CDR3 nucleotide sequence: TGCAGTGCTAGTCGGCCAACAGCGAACACTGAAGCTTTCTTT. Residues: CSASRPTANTEAFF.

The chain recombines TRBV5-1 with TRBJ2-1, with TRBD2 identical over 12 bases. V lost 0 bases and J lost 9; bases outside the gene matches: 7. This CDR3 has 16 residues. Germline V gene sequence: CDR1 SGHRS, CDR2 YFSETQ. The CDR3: CASSLVPSGGASEQFF. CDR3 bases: TGCGCCAGCAGCTTGGTACCTAGCGGGGGGGCAAGTGAGCAGTTCTTC.

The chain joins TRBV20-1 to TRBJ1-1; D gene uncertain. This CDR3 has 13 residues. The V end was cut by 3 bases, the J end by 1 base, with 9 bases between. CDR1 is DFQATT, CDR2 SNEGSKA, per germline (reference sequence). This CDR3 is CSASEHANTEAFF. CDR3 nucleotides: TGCAGTGCTAGTGAACACGCGAACACTGAAGCTTTCTTT.

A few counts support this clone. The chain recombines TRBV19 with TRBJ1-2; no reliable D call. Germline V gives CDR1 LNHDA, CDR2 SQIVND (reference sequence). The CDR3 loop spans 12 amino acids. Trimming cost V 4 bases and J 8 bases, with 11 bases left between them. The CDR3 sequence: CASSRSHEGYTF. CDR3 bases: TGTGCCAGTAGTAGGAGCCACGAAGGCTACACCTTC.

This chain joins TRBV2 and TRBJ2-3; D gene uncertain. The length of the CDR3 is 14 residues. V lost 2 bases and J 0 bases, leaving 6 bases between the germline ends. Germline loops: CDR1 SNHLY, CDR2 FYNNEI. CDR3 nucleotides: TGTGCCAGCAGTGAACGGGTTAGCACAGATACGCAGTATTTT. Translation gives CASSERVSTDTQYF.

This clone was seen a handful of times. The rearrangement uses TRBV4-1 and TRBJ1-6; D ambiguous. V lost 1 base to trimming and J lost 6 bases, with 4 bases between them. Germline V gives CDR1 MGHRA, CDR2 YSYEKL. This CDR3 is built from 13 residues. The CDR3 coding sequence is TGCGCCAGCAGCCAAGGAGTTAATTCACCCCTCCACTTT. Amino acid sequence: CASSQGVNSPLHF.

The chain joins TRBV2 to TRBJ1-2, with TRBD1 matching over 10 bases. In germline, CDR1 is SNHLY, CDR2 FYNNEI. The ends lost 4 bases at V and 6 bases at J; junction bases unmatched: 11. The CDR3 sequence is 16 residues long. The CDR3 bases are TGTGCCAGCAGTGCCGGGACAGGGGTGGGTTTTGATGGCTACACCTTC. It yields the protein CASSAGTGVGFDGYTF.

The CDR3 sequence: CASSAVSTDTQYF. Here the CDR3 DNA reads TGCGCCAGCAGCGCAGTTAGCACAGATACGCAGTATTTT. The V gene is TRBV5-1, the J gene TRBJ2-3; D gene ambiguous. Trimming removed 4 bases from V and 0 bases from J, with 6 bases in between. The germline V gene encodes CDR1 SGHRS and CDR2 YFSETQ. The CDR3 length is 13 residues.